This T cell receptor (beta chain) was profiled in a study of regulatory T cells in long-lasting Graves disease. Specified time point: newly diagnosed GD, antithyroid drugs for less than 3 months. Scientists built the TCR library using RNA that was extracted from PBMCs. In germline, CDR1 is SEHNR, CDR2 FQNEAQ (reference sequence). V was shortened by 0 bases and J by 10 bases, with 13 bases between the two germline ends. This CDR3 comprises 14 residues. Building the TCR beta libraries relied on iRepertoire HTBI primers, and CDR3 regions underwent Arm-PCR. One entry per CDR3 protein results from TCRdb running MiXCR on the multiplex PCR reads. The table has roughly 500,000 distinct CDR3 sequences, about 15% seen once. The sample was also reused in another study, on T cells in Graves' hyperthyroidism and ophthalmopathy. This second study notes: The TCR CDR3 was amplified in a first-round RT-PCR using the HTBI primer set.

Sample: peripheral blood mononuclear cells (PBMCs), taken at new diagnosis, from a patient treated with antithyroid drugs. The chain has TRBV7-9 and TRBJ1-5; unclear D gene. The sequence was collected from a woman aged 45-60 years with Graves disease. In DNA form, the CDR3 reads TGTGCCAGCAGCTTAGCGAGTGAGGTCCTTCCCCAGCATTTT. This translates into CASSLASEVLPQHF. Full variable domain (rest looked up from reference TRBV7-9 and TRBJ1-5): DTGVSQNPRHKITKRGQNVTFRCDPISEHNRLYWYRQTLGQGPEFLTYFQNEAQLEKSRLLSDRFSAERPKGSFSTLEIQRTEQGDSAMYLCASSLASEVLPQHFGDGTRLSIL.